This TCR beta chain was documented in a study of T cells in Graves' hyperthyroidism and ophthalmopathy. General study points: Most thyroid clonotypes with frequency above 0.001 were detected in blood.

Germline V CDR1 and CDR2: MNHEY, SMNVEV (reference sequence). V lost 5 bases to trimming and J lost 0 bases; unmatched junction nucleotides: 7. There are 17 residues in the CDR3. RNA transcripts served as the template for amplifying TCR beta CDR3 regions. HTBI primers were employed in a first-round RT-PCR of the TCR CDR3. In TCRdb, the multiplex PCR reads were re-called with MiXCR into one record per CDR3 protein. Altogether a few hundred thousand distinct CDR3 sequences are present, about 15% being singletons, with the ten largest covering over 25%. Graves' hyperthyroidism was deemed stable given no ophthalmopathy progression within 18 months. This clonotype was recorded at least ten times. Antigen specificity is unknown.

The sequence was collected from a young woman with Graves' hyperthyroidism. The source material was blood. The chain is built from TRBV27 and TRBJ2-2; 9 bases fit TRBD1. In nucleotides, the CDR3 is TGTGCCAGCAGTCCGAGTAGGGACAGGGCGAACACCGGGGAGCTGTTTTTT. Translation gives CASSPSRDRANTGELFF.